This T cell receptor (beta chain) stems from a study of Ad26.COV2.S vaccination and SARS-CoV-2 variants. Broader study findings: Vaccinees showed greater spike-specific TCR breadth than placebo recipients. Recipients of either vaccine or placebo displayed similar breadth of non-spike TCRs.

As to this clone: Its matching antigen is unknown.

The CDR3 has 15 residues. Per germline, CDR1 LNHDA and CDR2 SQIVND (reference sequence). V lost 5 bases and J lost 7, with 18 bases in between. Indicated treatment: some 19 received Ad26.COV2.S at low or high dose, single or two shots; 5 received placebo; per-sample allocation not given. Sampling occurred on day 63 after the first vaccine or placebo injection. Immunization relied on an Ad26 vector, which expressed Wuhan-strain SARS-CoV-2 spike. Data came from immunoSEQ multiplex PCR; TCRdb stores just in-frame clones and leaves some out. The sample contains about 350,000 clones, around nine tenths of which appear only once.

The sequence was obtained from a person between 18 and 65 years old who received the Ad26.COV2.S COVID-19 vaccine or a placebo. V and J are TRBV19 and TRBJ2-1, with D perhaps matching TRBD1 or TRBD2 (5 bases each). The sequenced sample was peripheral blood, obtained in a trial of Ad26.COV2.S vaccine versus placebo. Here the CDR3 reads CASSAWVGDPNEQFF. The CDR3 region has the DNA TGTGCCAGTAGTGCCTGGGTTGGGGACCCAAATGAGCAGTTCTTC. Full variable domain (rest looked up from reference TRBV19 and TRBJ2-1): DGGITQSPKYLFRKEGQNVTLSCEQNLNHDAMYWYRQDPGQGLRLIYYSQIVNDFQKGDIAEGYSVSREKKESFPLTVTSAQKNPTAFYLCASSAWVGDPNEQFFGPGTRLTVL.